This T cell receptor beta chain appears in the sequencing data of a study of cytomegalovirus exposure and HLA in healthy donors. Overall study results and limits: Later analysis suggested most CMV-associated TCR beta chains were HLA-restricted. A later analysis reportedly found that, within productive TCRs, an Asian-associated ancestry cluster had fewer N-insertions than the mean observed across the roughly 670 donors.

The CDR3 extends over 13 amino acids. Trimming shortened V by 3 bases and J by 6 bases, and 8 bases separated the two germline ends. Germline V CDR1 and CDR2: SGHAT, FQNNGV. Points on this clone: What it binds is not known.

This PCR relied on a set of 60 Vbeta primers and 13 Jbeta primers. TCRdb's copy holds only in-frame clones and misses some; the assay was immunoSEQ multiplex PCR. The table has 200,000 or so clones, 76% seen once. The receptor comes from a man between 18 and 29 years old in good health and CMV-seronegative. V is TRBV11-2 and J is TRBJ2-2; D perhaps matches TRBD2 (7 bases). The material sequenced was PBMCs. The CDR3 protein is CASSLGGPGELFF. CDR3 nucleotide sequence: TGTGCCAGCAGCTTGGGGGGGCCCGGGGAGCTGTTTTTT.